A single sample gave rise to the 17 T cell receptor beta chains below, sequenced in a study of T cells in Graves' hyperthyroidism and ophthalmopathy. Researchers amplified the TCR beta CDR3 regions from RNA transcripts. In the first-round RT-PCR of the TCR CDR3, the HTBI primer set was used. TCRdb fed the multiplex PCR reads into MiXCR, producing one record per CDR3 protein. The profile shows around 540,000 distinct CDR3 sequences, more than 45% of them singletons. Sequencing was performed on peripheral blood or thyroid tissue (not recorded which). Receptor source: a woman aged 18-29 years with Graves' hyperthyroidism.

This clonotype was recorded many times. V usage is TRBV7-9 and J usage is TRBJ2-2; no clear D gene. CDR1 SEHNR and CDR2 FQNEAQ come from the germline V gene (reference sequence). The CDR3 totals 13 residues. Trimming pared 5 bases from V and 4 bases from J, leaving 8 bases between. The DNA of the CDR3 is TGTGCCAGCAGCCCCGTTGGCACCGGGGAGCTGTTTTTT. As protein: CASSPVGTGELFF.

The chain links TRBV27 to TRBJ1-2, with TRBD1 as a possible D gene (5 bases). V lost 5 bases and J 5 bases, leaving 9 bases between the germline ends. CDR3 length equals 12 residues. Per the germline V gene, CDR1 is MNHEY and CDR2 is SMNVEV (reference sequence). CDR3 DNA: TGTGCCAGCAGTAACAGGAATTATGGCTACACCTTC. This codes for CASSNRNYGYTF.

The chain joins TRBV19 to TRBJ1-2, with D possibly TRBD1 on 6 matching bases. CDR1 LNHDA and CDR2 SQIVND come from the germline V gene (reference sequence). The V gene lost 5 bases and the J gene lost 5 bases, with 15 bases spanning the gap. CDR3 size: 14 residues. This chain's CDR3 is CASSATQGLYGYTF. In nucleotides, the CDR3 is TGTGCCAGTAGTGCGACACAGGGATTGTATGGCTACACCTTC.

Only a few counts were recorded for this clonotype. CDR3 region: CASSLGAAGYTF. Here the CDR3 DNA reads TGTGCCAGCAGCTTAGGGGCGGCGGGCTACACCTTC. The chain is built from TRBV7-9 and TRBJ1-2; D is ambiguous. Germline V lookup: CDR1 SEHNR, CDR2 FQNEAQ (reference sequence). V was clipped by 1 base and J by 8 bases, with 8 bases between them. This CDR3 region has 12 residues.

The V and J genes are TRBV15 and TRBJ2-7; 9 positions agree with TRBD2. This CDR3 spans 17 amino acids. Trimming at V came to 0 bases and at J to 9 bases, leaving 15 bases not matched to a gene. Germline V CDR1 and CDR2: LNHNV, YYDKDF (reference sequence). The CDR3 protein is CATSRDISGSAGDTQYF. The DNA for the CDR3 is TGTGCCACCAGCAGAGATATTAGCGGGAGCGCGGGAGATACGCAGTACTTC.

This chain links TRBV29-1 with TRBJ1-2; 7 bases align to TRBD1. Germline-derived CDR1 and CDR2 are SQVTM and ANQGSEA. The length of the CDR3 is 11 residues. The V segment lost 6 bases and the J segment 8 bases; nucleotides outside the gene matches: 6. The CDR3 here is CSVQGGRGYTF. CDR3 coding DNA: TGCAGCGTGCAGGGGGGGAGAGGCTACACCTTC.

The chain carries TRBV9 and TRBJ2-2, with TRBD1 identical over 8 bases. Per the germline V gene, CDR1 is SGDLS and CDR2 is YYNGEE. The ends lost 0 bases at V and 3 bases at J; junction bases unmatched: 4. The CDR3 totals 16 residues. In nucleotides, the CDR3 is TGTGCCAGCAGCGTAGTGGACAGGGTATACACCGGGGAGCTGTTTTTT. Amino acid sequence: CASSVVDRVYTGELFF.

This rearrangement joins TRBV24-1 to TRBJ1-5; 10 bases agree with TRBD1. The V and J ends lost 2 bases and 6 bases, in that order; junction bases with no gene match: 6. The CDR3 loop spans 16 amino acids. Per germline, CDR1 KGHDR and CDR2 SFDVKD. Here the CDR3 DNA reads TGTGCCACCAGTGATTCGGGACAGGGGAGGTTTCAGCCCCAGCATTTT. This translates into CATSDSGQGRFQPQHF.

The rearrangement joins TRBV10-3 to TRBJ2-7; 9 positions match TRBD2. Unmatched junction bases numbered 10, after V lost 7 bases and J lost 0 bases. Germline-derived CDR1 and CDR2 are ENHRY and SYGVKD. This CDR3 has 16 residues. The DNA of the CDR3 is TGTGCCATCACCCGGGGAGAGCGGGAGGACTCCTACGAGCAGTACTTC. This gives the protein CAITRGEREDSYEQYF.

This clonotype was seen at least ten times. The V call is TRBV7-8, the J call TRBJ2-7; 8 bases agree with TRBD1. The junction had 4 bases not matched to a gene; V was cut back by 4 bases and J by 2 bases. Germline V lookup: CDR1 SGHVS, CDR2 FQNEAQ. This CDR3 has 14 amino acids. Here the CDR3 reads CASSSGTGPYEQYF. The DNA for the CDR3 is TGTGCCAGCAGCTCCGGGACAGGCCCCTACGAGCAGTACTTC.

This clonotype was seen more than once but under ten times. The genes are TRBV20-1 and TRBJ1-1; no clear D gene. The CDR3 is 15 amino acids. Between the trimmed V and J ends, which lost 2 bases and 6 bases, there was a span of 19 bases. CDR1 and CDR2 (germline): DFQATT, SNEGSKA (reference sequence). The DNA of the CDR3 is TGCAGTGCTAGATACGAGTATGCGGGCTGGGCTGAAGCTTTCTTT. Translation: CSARYEYAGWAEAFF.

As concerns this clonotype: A read error is possible here, since a much larger clone lies one base away. The chain recombines TRBV7-6 with TRBJ1-4; D uncertain. The germline V gene has CDR1 SGHVS and CDR2 FNYEAQ. V was clipped by 8 bases and J by 2 bases, with 12 bases between them. The CDR3 is made up of 14 amino acids. The CDR3 loop is CASRSGGTNEKLFF. In nucleotides, the CDR3 is TGTGCCAGCCGAAGCGGTGGGACTAATGAAAAACTGTTTTTT.

The J gene is TRBJ2-5, the V gene TRBV9, with D possibly TRBD1 on 5 matching bases. The CDR3 has 15 amino acids. CDR1 is SGDLS and CDR2 is YYNGEE in the germline V gene. V dropped 5 bases and J dropped 5 bases, with 19 bases sitting between them. CDR3 residues: CASSLRQGRLETQYF. CDR3 DNA sequence: TGTGCCAGCAGTTTACGGCAGGGAAGGTTGGAGACCCAGTACTTC.

This clonotype was observed many times. The CDR3 DNA sequence: TGTGCCAGCAGCTTTTACAGGCTCGTACGGAGCGGGGAGCTGTTTTTT. It encodes CASSFYRLVRSGELFF. The chain uses TRBV7-8 and TRBJ2-2; possible D gene TRBD1, 5 bases. The germline gives CDR1 SGHVS, CDR2 FQNEAQ. V lost 3 bases and J 7 bases, leaving 18 bases between the germline ends. This CDR3 comprises 16 residues.

Details on this clonotype: One end of the junction is discordant with germline, which a read error may explain. The V call is TRBV7-9, the J call TRBJ1-2; tentative D call: TRBD1 (5 bases). In germline, CDR1 is SEHNR, CDR2 FQNEAQ (reference sequence). This CDR3 is built from 16 residues. As DNA, the CDR3 is TGCGCCAGCAGCCGAGTAGGACGGGGGTCTAACTATGGCTACACCTTC. This gives the protein CASSRVGRGSNYGYTF.

V gene TRBV10-3 combines with J gene TRBJ2-7; 7 bases are a match to TRBD1. Losses at the gene ends were 0 bases for V and 13 bases for J; bases not matched to a gene: 3. The CDR3 has 11 residues. Germline V CDR1 and CDR2: ENHRY, SYGVKD. As DNA, the CDR3 is TGTGCCATCAGTGAGTCTTCAGGGGGTTACTTC. It is translated as CAISESSGGYF.

With regard to this clonotype: The junction does not match germline at one end; this may be a read error. The V gene is TRBV2, the J gene TRBJ2-7; 7 positions agree with TRBD1. The CDR3 is 13 residues long. Germline V gives CDR1 SNHLY, CDR2 FYNNEI. CDR3 loop: CASSGQGSYEQCF. For the CDR3, the DNA is TGTGCCAGCAGTGGACAGGGATCATACGAGCAGTGCTTC.